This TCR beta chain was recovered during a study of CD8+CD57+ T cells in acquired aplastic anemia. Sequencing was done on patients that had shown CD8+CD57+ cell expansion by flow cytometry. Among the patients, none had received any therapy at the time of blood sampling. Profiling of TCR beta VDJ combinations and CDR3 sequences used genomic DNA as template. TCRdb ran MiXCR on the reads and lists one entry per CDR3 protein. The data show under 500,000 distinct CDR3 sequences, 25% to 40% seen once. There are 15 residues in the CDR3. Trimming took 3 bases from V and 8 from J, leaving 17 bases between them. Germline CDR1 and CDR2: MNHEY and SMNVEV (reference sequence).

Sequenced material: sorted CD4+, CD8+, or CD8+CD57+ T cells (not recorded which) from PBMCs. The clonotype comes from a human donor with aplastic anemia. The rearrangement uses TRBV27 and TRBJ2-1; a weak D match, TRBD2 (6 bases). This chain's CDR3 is CASSLGGLNLDEQFF. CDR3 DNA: TGTGCCAGCAGTTTGGGGGGACTTAACCTTGATGAGCAGTTCTTC.